This T cell receptor beta chain derives from a study of blood T cell repertoires in COVID-19. The wider study: Sites across the United States, Italy and Spain contributed samples from acute and convalescent COVID-19. Nucleic acid was either cDNA or gDNA, and it came from T cells, B-cell-depleted T cells, or PBMCs.

Original processing methods: Reference gene primer amplification gave estimated nucleated cell counts. Sequencing was performed with immunoSEQ multiplex PCR; in TCRdb, only in-frame clones are kept and a portion is missing. V and J calls and clone size are given by that table; D and trimming were obtained from the DNA. The sample includes about 81,000 clones, around 88% of them seen just once. As concerns this clone: Other nucleotide sequences in the sample specify the same CDR3.

Per germline, CDR1 LNHDA and CDR2 SQIVND (reference sequence). CDR3 length: 13 residues. V lost 3 bases to trimming and J lost 4 bases, with 7 bases between them. V usage is TRBV19 and J usage is TRBJ1-5, with D perhaps TRBD1 (6 bases). The specimen sequenced was peripheral blood. This TCR was sampled from a human donor in a cohort sampled during active COVID-19. In nucleotides, the CDR3 is TGTGCCAGTAGTATCAGGGGTAATCAGCCCCAGCATTTT. It is translated as CASSIRGNQPQHF.